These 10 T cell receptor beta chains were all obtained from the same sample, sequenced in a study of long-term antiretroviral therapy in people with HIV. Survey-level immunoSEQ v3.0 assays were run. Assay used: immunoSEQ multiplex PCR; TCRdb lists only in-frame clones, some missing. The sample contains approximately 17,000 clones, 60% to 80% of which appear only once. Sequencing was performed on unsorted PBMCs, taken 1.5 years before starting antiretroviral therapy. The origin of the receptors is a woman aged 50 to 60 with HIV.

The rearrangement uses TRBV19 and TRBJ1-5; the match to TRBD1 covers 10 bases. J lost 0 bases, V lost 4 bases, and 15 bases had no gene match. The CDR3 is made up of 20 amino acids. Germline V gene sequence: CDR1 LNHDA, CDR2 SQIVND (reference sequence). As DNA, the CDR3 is TGTGCCAGTAGTAAGTTCGGGACAGGGGCTTCCTATTATAGCAATCAGCCCCAGCATTTT. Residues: CASSKFGTGASYYSNQPQHF.

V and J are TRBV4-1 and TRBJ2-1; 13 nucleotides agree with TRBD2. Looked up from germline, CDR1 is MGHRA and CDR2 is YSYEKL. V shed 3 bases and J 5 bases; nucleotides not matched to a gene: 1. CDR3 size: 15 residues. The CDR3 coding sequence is TGCGCCAGCAGCCAGACTAGCGGGGGGAACAATGAGCAGTTCTTC. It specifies CASSQTSGGNNEQFF.

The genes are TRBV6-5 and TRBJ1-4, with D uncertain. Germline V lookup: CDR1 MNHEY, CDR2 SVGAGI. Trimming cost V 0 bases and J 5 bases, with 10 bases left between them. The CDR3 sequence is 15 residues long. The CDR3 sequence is CASSYSRQKNEKLFF. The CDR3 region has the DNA TGTGCCAGCAGTTACTCGCGGCAGAAAAATGAAAAACTGTTTTTT.

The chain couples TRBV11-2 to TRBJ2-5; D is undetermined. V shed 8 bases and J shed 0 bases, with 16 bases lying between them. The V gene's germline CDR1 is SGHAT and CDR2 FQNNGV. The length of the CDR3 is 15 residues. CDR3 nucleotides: TGTGCCAGCGCGCTAGGGTTAAAGTACCAAGAGACCCAGTACTTC. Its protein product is CASALGLKYQETQYF.

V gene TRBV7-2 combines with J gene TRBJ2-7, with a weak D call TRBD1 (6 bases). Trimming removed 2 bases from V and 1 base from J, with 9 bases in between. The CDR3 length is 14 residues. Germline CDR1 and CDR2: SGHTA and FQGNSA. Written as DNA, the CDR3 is TGTGCCAGCAGCTTATTAGGACAGTCCTACGAGCAGTACTTC. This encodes CASSLLGQSYEQYF.

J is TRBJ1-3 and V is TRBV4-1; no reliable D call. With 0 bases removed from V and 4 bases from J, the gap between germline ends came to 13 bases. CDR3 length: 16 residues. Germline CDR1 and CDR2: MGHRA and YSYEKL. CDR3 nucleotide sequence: TGCGCCAGCAGCCAAGATCATCTTTATAACGGAAACACCATATATTTT. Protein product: CASSQDHLYNGNTIYF.

CDR3 nucleotide sequence: TGTGCCAGCAGTGTGATAGCGGGGGATACGCAGTATTTT. Translated: CASSVIAGDTQYF. This chain uses TRBV6-4 with TRBJ2-3, with 8 bases lining up with TRBD2. CDR1 is MRHNA, CDR2 SNTAGT, per germline. The junction had 3 bases not matched to a gene; V was cut back by 4 bases and J by 6 bases. CDR3 size: 13 residues.

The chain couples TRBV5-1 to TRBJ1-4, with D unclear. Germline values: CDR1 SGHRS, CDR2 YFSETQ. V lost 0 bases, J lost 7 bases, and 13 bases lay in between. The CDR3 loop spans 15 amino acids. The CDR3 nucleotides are TGCGCCAGCAGCTTGGGGAGGCGGGATGGTGAAAAACTGTTTTTT. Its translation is CASSLGRRDGEKLFF.

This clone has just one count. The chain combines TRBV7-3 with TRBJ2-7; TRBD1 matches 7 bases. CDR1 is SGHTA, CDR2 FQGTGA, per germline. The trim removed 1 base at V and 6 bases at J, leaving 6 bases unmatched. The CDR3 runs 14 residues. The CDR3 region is CASSLNPGDSEQYF. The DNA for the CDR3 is TGTGCCAGCAGCTTAAACCCTGGGGACAGCGAGCAGTACTTC.

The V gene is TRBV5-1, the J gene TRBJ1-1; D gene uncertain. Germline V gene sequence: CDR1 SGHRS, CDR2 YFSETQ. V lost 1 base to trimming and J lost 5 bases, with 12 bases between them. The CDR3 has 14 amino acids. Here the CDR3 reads CASSLQVSGTEAFF. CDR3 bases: TGCGCCAGCAGCTTGCAGGTATCGGGGACTGAAGCTTTCTTT.